One T cell receptor (beta chain) is described in this entry. The target of this receptor is not known. No much larger clone exists at a distance of one base, and base qualities are not known. The CDR3, from cysteine to phenylalanine, totals 13 residues. The only DNA kept is the CDR3, 39 bases in frame from the first base. Taken from the germline V gene (reference sequence), the CDR1 and CDR2 loops are LNHDA and SQIVND. V gives up 2 bases and J gives up 6 bases, and the segment between their germline ends measures 10 bases. The cohort consisted of fewer than 700 healthy bone marrow donors. All cohort members were sampled while nominally healthy, although unrecorded immune exposures were likely present. The donor tested CMV seronegative, placing the donor among the 350 or so seronegative members of the cohort. Each donor provided a peripheral blood sample, and peripheral blood mononuclear cells were used for TCR beta sequencing. Genomic DNA extraction from the blood cell samples was performed with the Qiagen DNeasy Blood Extraction Kit.

The sample is drawn from a study of cytomegalovirus exposure and HLA in healthy donors listed by TCRdb under 2017. Broadly, across the study: An earlier analysis of 550 to 700 of the donors reported 250 to 300 Gb of sequence data and 117 million unique TCR beta sequences from 150 million to 200 million T cells. The genetic ancestry cluster associated with self-reported Caucasian donors included 81% of the roughly 390 genotyped donors. A handful of DR-DQ haplotypes were handled as single units for association and clustering because linkage in the cohort was strong. An early release covering just under 650 HLA-typed donors comprised 250 to 350 gigabases of sequencing data and approximately 80 million unique TCR sequences. Among some 400 genotyped donors of the cohort, an average of around 240,000 unique TCR beta nucleotide sequences were sequenced per donor, around 20% of them non-productive. An earlier analysis of approximately 580 of the donors used high-throughput TCR beta sequencing to judge whether each TCR beta V gene segment behaved as functional or pseudogenic. The study was designed to test whether signatures of past pathogen exposure could be identified by cataloging public T cell receptors. Donor age, sex, ethnicity and CMV serostatus were compiled alongside the repertoire data. A later analysis re-analyzed previously published TCR beta repertoires from 550 to 700 donors and added high-resolution HLA genotyping to study TCR occurrence patterns. To predict cytomegalovirus infection status, the study brought together high-throughput TCR immunosequencing, statistical association of individual TCRs with disease status, and machine learning. The number of typed donors differed by locus: roughly 629-640 for A, B, C, DRB1 and DQB1; 500 to 550 for DQA1; around 610 for DPA1; and 400 to 480 for DPB1. A later genetic analysis used genome-wide SNP genotypes for about 60% of the 666 donors, treating that subset as a discovery cohort. Rather than drawing on any new phenotypic data, the later analysis identified candidate immune exposures from TCR beta sequences and the way those sequences occurred across donors. Class I and class II HLA loci were covered by the typing at four-digit resolution. Every discovery cohort repertoire had been produced on one sequencing platform. Using immunosequencing, the study profiled T cell repertoires from roughly 650 subjects and related those repertoires to cytomegalovirus serostatus. A separate validation cohort of roughly 120 different subjects was used in addition to the 666-subject first cohort.

The paper as a whole reports these results and caveats: Compared with equally common non-associated chains, HLA-associated TCR beta chains in a later analysis were more clonally expanded and had lower generation probabilities. Three of the identified cytomegalovirus-associated TCR beta chains were confirmed in vitro to be specific for cytomegalovirus antigens. CMV serostatus was the only immune exposure information available for the cohort. Broadly in line with IMGT annotations, most TCR beta V segments showed up in productive rearrangements about 87% or about 30% of the time in an earlier analysis of around 550 of the donors. A later analysis found that most CMV-associated TCR beta chains appeared HLA-restricted, with HLA associations seemingly driven largely by CMV exposure. The study listed 170 or so TCR beta chains as associated with cytomegalovirus. The classifier was reported to diagnose cytomegalovirus status with high specificity and sensitivity in both the original and validation cohorts. Because counts were too low, approximately 15 rarely observed V segments, including chromosome 9 orphons, were excluded from the earlier analysis of 587 of the donors. The cohort was sequenced for TCR beta chains only, and without alpha or paired-chain data the features that could be detected were limited. Strong co-occurrence of HLA alleles, especially DR and DQ, made assigning TCR associations to individual alleles difficult. A further reported finding was that TCR beta sequences accurately predicted the HLA-A and HLA-B alleles for most subjects in the first cohort. Roughly uniform sequencing depth across donors was assumed in presence/absence analyses, although this assumption may not hold. The authors suggested that the approach could potentially be extended to other disease states and immunological phenotypes. Across donors, most TCR sequences were observed very rarely, whereas some public TCRs were present in many individuals. In a later genetic analysis, a missense DCLRE1C variant was associated with V-gene and J-gene trimming of TCR beta chains, and the association was replicated in an independent cohort. Because HLA typing was missing for some donors at each locus, association tests included only the typed subset. The sequencing pipeline was judged likely to have produced a cluster of highly shared sequence variants as a technical artifact. Correlated functional status among segregating V segments might be attributable to linkage disequilibrium, but an unknown experimental factor could not be ruled out. A later genetic analysis reported fewer N-insertions in productive TCRs among donors in an Asian-associated ancestry cluster than the approximately 670-donor mean. According to a later analysis, parvovirus B19, influenza, CMV and Epstein-Barr virus appeared linked to several top co-occurrence clusters. A later analysis found that TCR association rates varied across HLA loci, with DRB1 alleles showing the most associated TCRs and HLA-C alleles the fewest. At a false discovery rate of 0.05, a later analysis linked some 17,000 TCR beta sequences to specific HLA alleles. The 87-base-pair reads could not distinguish some IMGT-functional V segments, including TRBV6-2 and TRBV6-3, so those segments were excluded.

Library preparation used the immunoSEQ multiplex PCR assay. A mixture of 60 forward primers for TCR Vbeta segments and 13 reverse primers for TCR Jbeta segments was used in the multiplex PCR. Amplification of the CDR3 region of rearranged TCR beta genes was performed with a multiplex PCR assay on genomic DNA. The amplified TCR beta libraries were sequenced on the Illumina HiSeq System as 87-base-pair reads. The study's processing was this. Across the 600 to 700 repertoires, a later analysis counted tens of millions of unique TCR beta chains, around 10 million of which were shared by at least two donors. To remove PCR and sequencing errors, raw reads were error-corrected and collapsed into unique sequences using a nearest-neighbor algorithm that merged closely related sequences. V, D and J gene segments were assigned by aligning CDR3 sequences to IMGT reference sequences. For a sequence to be retained, at least a six-nucleotide match to both a V gene segment and a J gene segment was required. A rearrangement counted as productive if the CDR3 had no stop codons and remained in frame with V and J, and every other rearrangement counted as non-productive. CDR3 was defined according to IMGT convention as the region running from the second conserved V-encoded cysteine to the conserved J-encoded phenylalanine. In an earlier analysis of roughly 610 of the donors, sequences lacking an unambiguous match to a single V gene segment were excluded. An earlier analysis of 587 of the donors called V segments functional above 56.7% productive rearrangements and segregating when the between-donor standard deviation exceeded 5%. A statistical classification framework was built for diagnosing cytomegalovirus status from the catalog of TCR beta chain sequences. A later analysis assigned V and J genes by comparing TCR nucleotide sequences with IMGT/GENE-DB human TR gene sequences. A later analysis assigned CDR3 sequences and most-parsimonious VDJ recombination scenarios with the TCRdist pipeline. In a later analysis, each TCR beta chain was defined by its CDR3 amino acid sequence together with its V-gene family, and reads lacking a unique V-gene family were excluded. In a later analysis, 500 to 700 highly shared, low-generation-probability nucleotide sequences were removed to address suspected cross-contamination and a sequencing artifact. In a later analysis, a clonal expansion index was calculated for each public chain from normalized within-repertoire ranks of inferred template counts. Generation probabilities in a later analysis came from a VDJ recombination model fitted to out-of-frame rearrangements, and those results were checked against IGoR. In a later analysis, TCR-TCR, TCR-HLA and TCR-CMV co-occurrence was scored with hypergeometric tests, and a repertoire-size bias correction was applied to TCR pairs. A later analysis estimated false discovery rates by permuting HLA or CMV assignments 20 times. A later analysis grouped co-occurring TCRs with DBSCAN, adding TCRdist sequence similarity when clustering within HLA-allele-positive subsets. For co-occurrence clustering, repertoires with fewer than 30,000 or more than 120,000 public chains were excluded, along with roughly 5 repertoires with anomalous nucleotide sharing. TCRdb limited this immuneACCESS table to in-frame rearrangements with V and J called. A share of clones is missing; checked studies link under half to unresolved V genes, and the rest is unexplained. V and J calls and clone size are those listed in that table; D and trimming were worked out from the DNA. The sample has roughly 240,000 clones on record, 78% of them singletons. Together, the top ten hold less than 0.6% of the sample.

Recombination linked TRBV19 to TRBJ1-2; a confident D gene designation cannot be given. This sequence was found in a boy between 10 and 17 years old in good health and CMV-seronegative. Sequencing was done on a sample of PBMCs. CDR3 reads: CASSIQAGNGYTF. The sequenced DNA is TGTGCCAGTAGTATACAGGCAGGCAATGGCTACACCTTC.